This TCR beta chain is from a study of blood T cell repertoires in COVID-19. Study as a whole: Both acute and convalescent COVID-19 samples were obtained from the United States, Italy and Spain. Sources were T cells, B-cell-depleted T cells, or PBMCs; the material itself was cDNA or gDNA.

As handled by the study authors: Amplification of reference gene primers was used by the study to estimate nucleated cell counts. The repertoire was sequenced with immunoSEQ multiplex PCR; TCRdb's copy has only in-frame clones and lacks some. The V and J calls and clone size come from that table; D and trimming were worked out from the DNA. The sample lists approximately 490,000 clones; 70% to 90% were seen once. Two negative PCRs, clearance, or symptom resolution had been documented for recovered Cohort 3 donors. Sequencing was done on a sample of PBMCs or T cells enriched from blood (not recorded which). The source is a woman aged 60-70 years who had recovered from COVID-19.

The CDR3 nucleotides read TGTGCCTGGTCGACAGGGCTCTCTAATCAGCCCCAGCATTTT. Amino acid sequence: CAWSTGLSNQPQHF. V and J are TRBV30 and TRBJ1-5, with 7 bases aligning to TRBD1. The CDR3 has 14 residues. J was trimmed by 4 bases and V by 5 bases; bases with no gene match: 8. Per the germline V gene, CDR1 is GTSNPN and CDR2 is SVGIG (reference sequence).